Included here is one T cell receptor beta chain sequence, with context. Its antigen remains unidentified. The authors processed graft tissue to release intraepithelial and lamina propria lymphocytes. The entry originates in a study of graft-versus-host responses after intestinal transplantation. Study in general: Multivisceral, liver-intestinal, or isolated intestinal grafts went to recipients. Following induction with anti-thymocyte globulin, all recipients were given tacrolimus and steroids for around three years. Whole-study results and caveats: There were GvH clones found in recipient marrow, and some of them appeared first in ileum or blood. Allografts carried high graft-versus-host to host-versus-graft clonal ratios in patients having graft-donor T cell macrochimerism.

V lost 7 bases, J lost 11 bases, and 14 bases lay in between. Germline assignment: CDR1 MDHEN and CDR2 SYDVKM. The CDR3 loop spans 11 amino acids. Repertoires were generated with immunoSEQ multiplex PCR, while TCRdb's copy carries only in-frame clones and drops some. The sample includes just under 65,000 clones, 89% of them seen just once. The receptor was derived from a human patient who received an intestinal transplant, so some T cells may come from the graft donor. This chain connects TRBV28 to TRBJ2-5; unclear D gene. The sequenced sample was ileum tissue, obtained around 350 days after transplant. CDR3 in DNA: TGTGCCAGCATAAGCCCGTTTGAGCAGTACTTC. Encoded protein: CASISPFEQYF.